Following are 7 T cell receptor beta chains from one sample sequenced in a study of Tregs in tolerant kidney transplant recipients. Here immunoSEQ multiplex PCR was the method, and the copy in TCRdb shows in-frame clones only, minus some. The table lists tens of thousands of clones, around 90% of them singletons. Material: Tregs from blood, obtained before the transplant. These receptor sequences come from a human donor who received a combined kidney and bone marrow transplant.

The genes are TRBV28 and TRBJ2-5; 7 bases are a match to TRBD2. V trimming: 3 bases; J trimming: 1 base; junction bases outside the gene matches: 8. The CDR3 is made up of 16 amino acids. Germline V gene sequence: CDR1 MDHEN, CDR2 SYDVKM. The CDR3 reads CASSFSYGTIQETQYF. The CDR3 DNA reads as TGTGCCAGCAGTTTCTCCTACGGGACTATCCAAGAGACCCAGTACTTC.

This chain links TRBV4-1 with TRBJ2-3; D gene uncertain. Per germline, CDR1 MGHRA and CDR2 YSYEKL. This CDR3 is 15 amino acids long. V was cut by 4 bases and J by 0 bases, with 11 bases left in between. The CDR3 sequence: CASSRQQSSTDTQYF. The DNA of the CDR3 is TGCGCCAGCAGCCGCCAACAGAGTAGCACAGATACGCAGTATTTT.

The rearrangement links TRBV29-1 to TRBJ2-5; 10 bases map to TRBD1. There are 14 residues in the CDR3. Germline lookup yields CDR1 SQVTM and CDR2 ANQGSEA. Losses at the gene ends were 5 bases for V and 6 bases for J; bases not matched to a gene: 9. The DNA of the CDR3 is TGCAGCGTTCTGGACAGGGGGAAGGTTAAGACCCAGTACTTC. This codes for CSVLDRGKVKTQYF.

The J gene is TRBJ1-2, the V gene TRBV28; 10 nucleotides align to TRBD1. Unmatched junction bases numbered 8, after V lost 6 bases and J lost 4 bases. The germline V gene has CDR1 MDHEN and CDR2 SYDVKM. The CDR3 is 15 residues long. The CDR3 sequence is CASSSRTGGSYGYTF. Written as DNA, the CDR3 is TGTGCCAGCAGCTCTAGGACAGGGGGTTCCTATGGCTACACCTTC.

The rearrangement links TRBV9 to TRBJ1-4; 8 bases align to TRBD1. The CDR3 has 14 amino acids. Germline CDR1 is SGDLS and CDR2 is YYNGEE. V lost 3 bases and J lost 6; bases outside the gene matches: 4. The CDR3 reads CASSDGTGHEKLFF. The CDR3 DNA reads TGTGCCAGCAGCGACGGGACAGGACATGAAAAACTGTTTTTT.

This clone was observed a single time. V is TRBV7-2 and J is TRBJ2-2; 9 nucleotides match TRBD2. The CDR3 contains 17 residues. J was trimmed by 4 bases and V by 5 bases; bases with no gene match: 11. CDR1 is SGHTA, CDR2 FQGNSA, per germline. The CDR3 region has the DNA TGTGCCAGCAGCCCCCGTTTTAGCGGGAGTCCCACCGGGGAGCTGTTTTTT. This sequence encodes CASSPRFSGSPTGELFF.

The chain uses TRBV18 and TRBJ2-1; no firm D call. Germline CDR1 KGHSH, CDR2 LQKENI. Trimming removed 0 bases from V and 0 bases from J, with 9 bases in between. The CDR3 totals 16 residues. The CDR3 nucleotides are TGTGCCAGCTCACCACCTGGCGCGGCCTCCTACAATGAGCAGTTCTTC. Protein: CASSPPGAASYNEQFF. The entire variable domain, with the rest obtained from reference TRBV18 and TRBJ2-1, is as follows: NAGVMQNPRHLVRRRGQEARLRCSPMKGHSHVYWYRQLPEEGLKFMVYLQKENIIDESGMPKERFSAEFPKEGPSILRIQQVVRGDSAAYFCASSPPGAASYNEQFFGPGTRLTVL.